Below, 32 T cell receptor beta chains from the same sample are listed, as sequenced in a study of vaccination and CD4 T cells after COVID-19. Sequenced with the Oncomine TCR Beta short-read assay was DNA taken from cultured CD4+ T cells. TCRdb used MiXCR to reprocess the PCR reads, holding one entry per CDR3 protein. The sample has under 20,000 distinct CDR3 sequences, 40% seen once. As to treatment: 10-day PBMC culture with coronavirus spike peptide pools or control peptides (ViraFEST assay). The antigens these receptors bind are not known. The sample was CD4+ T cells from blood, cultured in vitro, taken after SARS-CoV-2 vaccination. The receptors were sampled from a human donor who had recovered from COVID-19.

CDR3 amino acids: CSAKQGAYGYTF. In DNA, the CDR3 is TGCAGTGCGAAACAGGGGGCCTATGGCTACACCTTC. V is TRBV20-1 and J is TRBJ1-2; 9 nucleotides agree with TRBD1. CDR3 length: 12 residues. The V and J ends lost 6 bases and 4 bases, in that order; junction bases with no gene match: 3. CDR1 is DFQATT and CDR2 is SNEGSKA in the germline V gene (reference sequence).

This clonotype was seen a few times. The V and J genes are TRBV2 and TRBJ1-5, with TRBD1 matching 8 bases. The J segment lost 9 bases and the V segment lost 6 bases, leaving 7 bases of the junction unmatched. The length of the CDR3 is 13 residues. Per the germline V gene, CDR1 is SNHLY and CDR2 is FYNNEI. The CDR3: CASSGGQASPQHF. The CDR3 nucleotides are TGTGCCAGCAGCGGGGGACAGGCCTCGCCCCAGCATTTT.

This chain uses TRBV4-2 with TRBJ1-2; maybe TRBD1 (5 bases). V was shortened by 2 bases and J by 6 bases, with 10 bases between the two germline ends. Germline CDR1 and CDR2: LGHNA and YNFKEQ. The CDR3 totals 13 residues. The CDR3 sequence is CASSQQGPNGYTF. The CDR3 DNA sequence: TGTGCCAGCAGCCAACAGGGACCGAATGGCTACACCTTC.

This CDR3 is CASSVGRAGEETQYF. CDR3 DNA: TGTGCCAGCAGCGTAGGGAGAGCGGGTGAAGAGACCCAGTACTTC. The chain couples TRBV9 to TRBJ2-5; a possible D gene is TRBD2 (6 bases). This CDR3 spans 15 amino acids. From germline, CDR1 is SGDLS and CDR2 YYNGEE. V was cut by 0 bases and J by 3 bases, with 12 bases left in between.

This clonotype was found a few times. The CDR3 spells CASSLTGDNSPLHF. CDR3 nucleotides: TGTGCCAGCAGCTTAACAGGGGATAATTCACCCCTCCACTTT. This rearrangement joins TRBV7-9 to TRBJ1-6; 7 bases align to TRBD1. Germline CDR1 reads SEHNR; CDR2 reads FQNEAQ (reference sequence). V lost 2 bases, J lost 5 bases, and 0 bases stayed unmatched. This CDR3 is 14 amino acids long.

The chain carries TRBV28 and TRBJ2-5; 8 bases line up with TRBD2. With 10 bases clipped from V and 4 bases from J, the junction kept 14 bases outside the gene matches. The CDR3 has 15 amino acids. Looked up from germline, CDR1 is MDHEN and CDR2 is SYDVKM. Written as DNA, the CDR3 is TGTGCCACCATTGCTAGCGGGTCCCGGGGAGAGACCCAGTACTTC. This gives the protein CATIASGSRGETQYF.

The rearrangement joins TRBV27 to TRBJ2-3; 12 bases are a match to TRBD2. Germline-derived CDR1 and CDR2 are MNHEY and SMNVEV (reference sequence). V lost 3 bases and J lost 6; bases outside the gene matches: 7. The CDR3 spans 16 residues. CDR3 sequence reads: CASSLRLAGGLDTQYF. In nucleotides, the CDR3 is TGTGCCAGCAGTTTGAGGCTAGCGGGGGGGTTGGATACGCAGTATTTT.

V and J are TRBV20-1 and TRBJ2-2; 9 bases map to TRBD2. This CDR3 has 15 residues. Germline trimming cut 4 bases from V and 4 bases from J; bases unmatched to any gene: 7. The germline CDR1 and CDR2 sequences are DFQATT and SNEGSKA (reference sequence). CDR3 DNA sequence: TGCAGTGCTACCCAAATAGCGGGAGCCACCGGGGAGCTGTTTTTT. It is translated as CSATQIAGATGELFF.

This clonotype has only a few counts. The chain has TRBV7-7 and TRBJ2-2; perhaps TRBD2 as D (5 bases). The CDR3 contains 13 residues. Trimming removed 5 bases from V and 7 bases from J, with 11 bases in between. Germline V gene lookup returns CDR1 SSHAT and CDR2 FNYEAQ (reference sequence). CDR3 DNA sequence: TGTGCCAGCAGCCCCACGGGGATCGGGGAGCTGTTTTTT. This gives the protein CASSPTGIGELFF.

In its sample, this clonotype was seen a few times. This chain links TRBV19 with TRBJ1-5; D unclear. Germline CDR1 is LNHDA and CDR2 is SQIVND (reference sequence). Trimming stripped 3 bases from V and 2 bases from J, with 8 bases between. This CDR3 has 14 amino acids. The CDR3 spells CASSMWSGNQPQHF. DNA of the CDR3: TGTGCCAGTAGTATGTGGTCTGGCAATCAGCCCCAGCATTTT.

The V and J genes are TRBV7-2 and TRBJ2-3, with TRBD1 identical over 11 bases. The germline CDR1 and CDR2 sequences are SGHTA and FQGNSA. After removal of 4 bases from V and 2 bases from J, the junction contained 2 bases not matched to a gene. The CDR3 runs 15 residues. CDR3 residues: CASSWDRGSTDTQYF. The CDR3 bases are TGTGCCAGCAGCTGGGACAGGGGGTCCACAGATACGCAGTATTTT.

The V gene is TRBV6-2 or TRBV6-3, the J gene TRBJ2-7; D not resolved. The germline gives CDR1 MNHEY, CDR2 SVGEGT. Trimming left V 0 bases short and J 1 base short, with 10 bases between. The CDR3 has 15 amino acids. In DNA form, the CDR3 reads TGTGCCAGCAGTTACTCAGGGCGTGGATCCTACGAGCAGTACTTC. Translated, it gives CASSYSGRGSYEQYF.

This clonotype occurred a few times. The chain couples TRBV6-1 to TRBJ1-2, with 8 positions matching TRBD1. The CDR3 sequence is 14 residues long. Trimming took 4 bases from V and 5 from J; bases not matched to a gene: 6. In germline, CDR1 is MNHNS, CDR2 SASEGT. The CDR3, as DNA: TGTGCCAGCAGTGGAACGGACAGGGCATATGGCTACACCTTC. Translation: CASSGTDRAYGYTF.

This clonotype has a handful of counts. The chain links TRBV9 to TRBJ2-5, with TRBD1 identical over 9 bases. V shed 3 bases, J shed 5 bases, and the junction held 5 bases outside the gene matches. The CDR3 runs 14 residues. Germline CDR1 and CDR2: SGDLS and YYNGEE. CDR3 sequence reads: CASSGTGGIETQYF. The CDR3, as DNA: TGTGCCAGCAGCGGCACAGGGGGCATCGAGACCCAGTACTTC.

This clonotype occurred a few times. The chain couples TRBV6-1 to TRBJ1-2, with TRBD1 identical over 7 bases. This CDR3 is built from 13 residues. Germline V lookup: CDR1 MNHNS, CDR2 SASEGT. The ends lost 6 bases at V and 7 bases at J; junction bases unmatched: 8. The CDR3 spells CASRAGTVGGYTF. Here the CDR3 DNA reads TGTGCCAGCAGAGCTGGGACAGTCGGTGGCTACACCTTC.

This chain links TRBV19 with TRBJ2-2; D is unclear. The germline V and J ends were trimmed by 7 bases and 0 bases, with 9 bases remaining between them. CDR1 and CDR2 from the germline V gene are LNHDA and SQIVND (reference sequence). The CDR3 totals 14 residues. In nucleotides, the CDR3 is TGTGCCAGTATCCGTGGCGCGAACACCGGGGAGCTGTTTTTT. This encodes CASIRGANTGELFF. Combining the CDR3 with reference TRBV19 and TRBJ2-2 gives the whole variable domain DGGITQSPKYLFRKEGQNVTLSCEQNLNHDAMYWYRQDPGQGLRLIYYSQIVNDFQKGDIAEGYSVSREKKESFPLTVTSAQKNPTAFYLCASIRGANTGELFFGEGSRLTVL.

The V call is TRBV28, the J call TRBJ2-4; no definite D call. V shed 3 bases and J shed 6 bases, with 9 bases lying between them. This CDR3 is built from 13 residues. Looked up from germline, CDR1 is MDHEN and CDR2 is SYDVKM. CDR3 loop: CASSLATPNIQYF. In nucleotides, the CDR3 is TGTGCCAGCAGTTTGGCTACCCCAAACATTCAGTACTTC.

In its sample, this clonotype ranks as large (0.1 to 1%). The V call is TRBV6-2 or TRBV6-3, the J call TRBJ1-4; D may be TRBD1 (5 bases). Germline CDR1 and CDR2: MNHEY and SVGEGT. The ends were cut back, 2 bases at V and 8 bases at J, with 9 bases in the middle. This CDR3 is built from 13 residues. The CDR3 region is CASSYGRDEKLFF. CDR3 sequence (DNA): TGTGCCAGCAGTTACGGACGGGACGAAAAACTGTTTTTT.

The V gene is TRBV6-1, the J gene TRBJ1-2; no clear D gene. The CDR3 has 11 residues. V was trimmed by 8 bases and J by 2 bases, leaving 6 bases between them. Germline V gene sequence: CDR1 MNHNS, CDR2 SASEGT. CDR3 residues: CASGRNYGYTF. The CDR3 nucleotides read TGTGCCAGCGGACGCAACTATGGCTACACCTTC.

CDR3 region: CSARNTGTAEETQYF. The DNA of the CDR3 is TGCAGTGCTAGGAATACCGGGACAGCGGAAGAGACCCAGTACTTC. V and J are TRBV20-1 and TRBJ2-5; 7 nucleotides agree with TRBD1. The ends lost 3 bases at V and 3 bases at J; junction bases unmatched: 10. This CDR3 spans 15 amino acids. The germline V gene encodes CDR1 DFQATT and CDR2 SNEGSKA (reference sequence).

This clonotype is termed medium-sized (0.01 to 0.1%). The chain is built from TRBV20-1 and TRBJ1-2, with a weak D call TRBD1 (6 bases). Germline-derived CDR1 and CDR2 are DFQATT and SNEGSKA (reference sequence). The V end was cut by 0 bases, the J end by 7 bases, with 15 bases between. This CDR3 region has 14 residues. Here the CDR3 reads CSARDRGGQGGYTF. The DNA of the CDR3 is TGCAGTGCTAGAGATAGGGGGGGGCAGGGTGGCTACACCTTC.

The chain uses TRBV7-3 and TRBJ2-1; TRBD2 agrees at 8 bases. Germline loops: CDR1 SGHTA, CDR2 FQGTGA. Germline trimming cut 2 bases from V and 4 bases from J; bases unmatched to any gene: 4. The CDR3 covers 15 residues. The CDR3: CASSLGGGSYNEQFF. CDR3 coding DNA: TGTGCCAGCAGCTTAGGCGGGGGGAGTTACAATGAGCAGTTCTTC.

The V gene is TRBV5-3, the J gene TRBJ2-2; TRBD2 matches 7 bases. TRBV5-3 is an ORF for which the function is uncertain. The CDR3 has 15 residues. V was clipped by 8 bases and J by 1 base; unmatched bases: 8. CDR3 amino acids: CASSPLARNTGELFF. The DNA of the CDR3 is TGTGCCAGCAGCCCACTAGCGAGGAACACCGGGGAGCTGTTTTTT.

The CDR3 region has the DNA TGTGCCAGTAGTATACAGGGTGGGAGCAATCAGCCCCAGCATTTT. Residues: CASSIQGGSNQPQHF. The chain carries TRBV19 and TRBJ1-5; D perhaps matches TRBD1 (5 bases). CDR3 length equals 15 residues. V was pared by 2 bases and J by 1 base, with 9 bases between. Germline lookup yields CDR1 LNHDA and CDR2 SQIVND (reference sequence).

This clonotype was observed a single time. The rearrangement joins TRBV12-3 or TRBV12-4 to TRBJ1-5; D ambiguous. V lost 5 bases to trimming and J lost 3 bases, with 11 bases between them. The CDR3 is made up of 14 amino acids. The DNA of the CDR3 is TGTGCCAGCAGTCGTCCGGGGTCCAATCAGCCCCAGCATTTT. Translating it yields CASSRPGSNQPQHF.

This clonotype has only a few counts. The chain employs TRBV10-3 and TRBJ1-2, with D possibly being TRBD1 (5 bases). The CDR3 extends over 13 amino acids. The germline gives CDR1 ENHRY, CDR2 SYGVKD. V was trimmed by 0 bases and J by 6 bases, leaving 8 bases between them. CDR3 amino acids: CAISESRVDGYTF. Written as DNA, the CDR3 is TGTGCCATCAGTGAGTCCAGGGTGGATGGCTACACCTTC.

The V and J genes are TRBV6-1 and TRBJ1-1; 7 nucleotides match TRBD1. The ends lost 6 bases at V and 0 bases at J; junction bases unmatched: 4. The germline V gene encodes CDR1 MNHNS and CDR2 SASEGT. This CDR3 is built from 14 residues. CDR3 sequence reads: CASSPGQMNTEAFF. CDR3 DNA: TGTGCCAGCAGCCCGGGACAGATGAACACTGAAGCTTTCTTT.

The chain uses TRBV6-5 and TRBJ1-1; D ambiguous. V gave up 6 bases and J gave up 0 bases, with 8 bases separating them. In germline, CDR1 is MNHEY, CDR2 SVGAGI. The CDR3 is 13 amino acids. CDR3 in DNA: TGTGCCAGCAGGTACGGAATGAACACTGAAGCTTTCTTT. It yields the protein CASRYGMNTEAFF.

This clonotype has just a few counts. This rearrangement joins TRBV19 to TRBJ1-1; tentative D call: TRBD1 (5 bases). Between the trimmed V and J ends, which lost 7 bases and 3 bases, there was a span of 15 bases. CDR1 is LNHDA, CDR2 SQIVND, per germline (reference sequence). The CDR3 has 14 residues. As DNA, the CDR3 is TGTGCCAGTACCCCGCGGGGGGAGGACACTGAAGCTTTCTTT. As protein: CASTPRGEDTEAFF.

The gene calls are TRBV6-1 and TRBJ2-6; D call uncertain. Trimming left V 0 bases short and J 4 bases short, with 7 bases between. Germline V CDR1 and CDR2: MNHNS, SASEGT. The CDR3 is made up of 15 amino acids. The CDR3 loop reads CASSEALEGANVLTF. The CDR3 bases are TGTGCCAGCAGTGAAGCGTTGGAGGGGGCCAACGTCCTGACTTTC.

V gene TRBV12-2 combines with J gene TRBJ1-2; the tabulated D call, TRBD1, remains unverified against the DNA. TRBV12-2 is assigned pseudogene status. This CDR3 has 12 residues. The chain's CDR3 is CASRLDRTGYTF. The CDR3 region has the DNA TGTGCAAGTCGCTTAGACCGGACAGGCTACACCTTC.

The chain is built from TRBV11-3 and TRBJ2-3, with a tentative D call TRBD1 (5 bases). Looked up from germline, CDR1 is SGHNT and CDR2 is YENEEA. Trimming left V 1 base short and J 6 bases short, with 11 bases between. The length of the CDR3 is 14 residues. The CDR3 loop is CASSLGRVMDTQYF. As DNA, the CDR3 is TGTGCCAGCAGCTTAGGCAGGGTGATGGATACGCAGTATTTT.